This record concerns one T cell receptor beta chain sequence. What it binds is not known. After autologous stem cell transplantation all patients relapsed, and prior brentuximab vedotin exposure differed between cohorts. Under best response, outcomes were complete response, partial response or progressive disease. The sample belongs to a study of PD-1 blockade in classical Hodgkin lymphoma. The study's findings and limits: Only CD4+ TCR diversity, not CD8+, had risen significantly by C4D1. Newly diagnosed patients had diversity similar to the baseline diversity of complete responders. In newly diagnosed patients, baseline TCR diversity was reportedly below that of healthy donors.

Repertoires were generated with immunoSEQ multiplex PCR, while TCRdb's copy carries only in-frame clones and drops some. The table records 80,000 to 100,000 clones, roughly 92% of them present only once. The CDR3 covers 15 residues. Germline CDR1 reads LNHDA; CDR2 reads SQIVND (reference sequence). Trimming shortened V by 4 bases and J by 2 bases, and 14 bases separated the two germline ends. The input for sequencing was peripheral blood mononuclear cells (PBMCs), taken at baseline. This clonotype originated in a human donor with classical Hodgkin lymphoma. V gene TRBV19 combines with J gene TRBJ1-2, with no clear D. The DNA for the CDR3 is TGTGCCAGTAGTACGCCTTTCAATCCCAACTATGGCTACACCTTC. Its translation is CASSTPFNPNYGYTF.